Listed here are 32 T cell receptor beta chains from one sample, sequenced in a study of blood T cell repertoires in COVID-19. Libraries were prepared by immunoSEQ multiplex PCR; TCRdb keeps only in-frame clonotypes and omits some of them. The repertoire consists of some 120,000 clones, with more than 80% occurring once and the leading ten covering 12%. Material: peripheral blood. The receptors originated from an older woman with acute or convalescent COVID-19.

The CDR3 DNA sequence: TGTGCCAGCTCACCACCGAATCAGGGGGCGTCCTACAATGAGCAGTTCTTC. Protein sequence: CASSPPNQGASYNEQFF. The V gene is TRBV18, the J gene TRBJ2-1, with TRBD1 matching over 8 bases. V was pared by 0 bases and J by 1 base, with 5 bases of the junction left unmatched. CDR3 size: 17 residues. Germline CDR1 and CDR2: KGHSH and LQKENI.

CDR3 nucleotide sequence: TGTGCCAGCAGCTTAGTGGTCAGGGGTGGAGATACGCAGTATTTT. Protein product: CASSLVVRGGDTQYF. V and J are TRBV7-8 and TRBJ2-3; tentative D call: TRBD1 (6 bases). V was cut by 1 base and J by 5 bases, with 13 bases left in between. Germline-derived CDR1 and CDR2 are SGHVS and FQNEAQ. The CDR3 is made up of 15 amino acids.

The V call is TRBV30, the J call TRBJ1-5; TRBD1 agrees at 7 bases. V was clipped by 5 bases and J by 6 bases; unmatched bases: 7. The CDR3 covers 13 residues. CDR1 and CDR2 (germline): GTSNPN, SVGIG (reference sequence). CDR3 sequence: CAWDQGERQPQHF. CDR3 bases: TGTGCCTGGGACCAGGGGGAACGTCAGCCCCAGCATTTT.

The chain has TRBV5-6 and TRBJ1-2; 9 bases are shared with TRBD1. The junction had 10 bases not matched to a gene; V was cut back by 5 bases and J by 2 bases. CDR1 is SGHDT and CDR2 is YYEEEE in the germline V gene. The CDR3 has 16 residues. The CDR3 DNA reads TGTGCCAGCAGGAATTTTGCTGGACAGGGGAACTATGGCTACACCTTC. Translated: CASRNFAGQGNYGYTF.

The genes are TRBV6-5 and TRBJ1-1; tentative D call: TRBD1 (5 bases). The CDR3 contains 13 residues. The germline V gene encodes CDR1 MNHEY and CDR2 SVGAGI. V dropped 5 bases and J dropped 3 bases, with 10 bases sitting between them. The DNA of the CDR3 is TGTGCCAGCAGTAACGGACAATACACTGAAGCTTTCTTT. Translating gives CASSNGQYTEAFF.

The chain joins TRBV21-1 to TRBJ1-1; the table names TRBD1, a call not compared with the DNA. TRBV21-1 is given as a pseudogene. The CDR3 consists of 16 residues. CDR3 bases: TGTGCCAGCAGCCCGCGCCGGGACAGGGTGTGCACTGAAGCTTTCTTT. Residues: CASSPRRDRVCTEAFF.

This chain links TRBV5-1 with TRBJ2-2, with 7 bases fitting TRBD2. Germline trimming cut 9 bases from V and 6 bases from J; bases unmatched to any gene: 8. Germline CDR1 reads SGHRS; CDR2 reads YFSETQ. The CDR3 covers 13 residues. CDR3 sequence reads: CATTWEGSGELFF. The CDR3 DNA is TGCGCCACCACTTGGGAGGGGTCCGGGGAGCTGTTTTTT. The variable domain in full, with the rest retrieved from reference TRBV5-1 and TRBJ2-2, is KAGVTQTPRYLIKTRGQQVTLSCSPISGHRSVSWYQQTPGQGLQFLFEYFSETQRNKGNFPGRFSGRQFSNSRSEMNVSTLELGDSALYLCATTWEGSGELFFGEGSRLTVL.

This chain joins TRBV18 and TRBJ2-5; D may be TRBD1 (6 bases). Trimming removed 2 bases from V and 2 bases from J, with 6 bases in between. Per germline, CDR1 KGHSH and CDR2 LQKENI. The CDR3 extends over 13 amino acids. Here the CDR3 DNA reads TGTGCCAGCTCACCAACAGGGCAAGAGACCCAGTACTTC. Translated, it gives CASSPTGQETQYF.

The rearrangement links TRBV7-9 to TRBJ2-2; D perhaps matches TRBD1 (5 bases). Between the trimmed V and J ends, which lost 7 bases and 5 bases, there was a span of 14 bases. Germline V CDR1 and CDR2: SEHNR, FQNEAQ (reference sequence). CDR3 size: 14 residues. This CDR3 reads CASILDRFTGELFF. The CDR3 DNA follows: TGTGCCAGCATTCTAGACAGATTTACCGGGGAGCTGTTTTTT. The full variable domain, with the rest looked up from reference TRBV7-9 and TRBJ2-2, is DTGVSQNPRHKITKRGQNVTFRCDPISEHNRLYWYRQTLGQGPEFLTYFQNEAQLEKSRLLSDRFSAERPKGSFSTLEIQRTEQGDSAMYLCASILDRFTGELFFGEGSRLTVL.

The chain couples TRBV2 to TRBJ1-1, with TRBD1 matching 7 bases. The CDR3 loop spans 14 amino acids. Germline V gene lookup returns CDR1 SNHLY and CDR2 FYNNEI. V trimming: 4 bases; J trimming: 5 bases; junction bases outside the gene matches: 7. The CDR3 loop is CASSVQGRRTEAFF. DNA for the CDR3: TGTGCCAGCAGTGTACAGGGGAGGCGGACTGAAGCTTTCTTT.

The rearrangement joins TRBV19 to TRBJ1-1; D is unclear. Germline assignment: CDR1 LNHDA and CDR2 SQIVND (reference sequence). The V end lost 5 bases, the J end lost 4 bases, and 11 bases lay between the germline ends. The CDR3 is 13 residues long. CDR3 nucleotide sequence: TGTGCCAGTAGTTCCAACCCTATCACTGAAGCTTTCTTT. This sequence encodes CASSSNPITEAFF.

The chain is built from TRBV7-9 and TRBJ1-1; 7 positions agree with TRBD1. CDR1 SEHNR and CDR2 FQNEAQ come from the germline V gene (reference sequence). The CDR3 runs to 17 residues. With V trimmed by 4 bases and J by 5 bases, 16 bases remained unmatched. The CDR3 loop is CASSSPGQTGIRTEAFF. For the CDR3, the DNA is TGTGCCAGCAGCTCGCCGGGACAGACAGGGATTCGGACTGAAGCTTTCTTT.

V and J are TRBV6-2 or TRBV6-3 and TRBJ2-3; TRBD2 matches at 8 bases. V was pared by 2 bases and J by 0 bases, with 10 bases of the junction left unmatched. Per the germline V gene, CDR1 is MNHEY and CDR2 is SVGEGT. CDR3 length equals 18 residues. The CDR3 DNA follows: TGTGCCAGCAGTTACCCTATGTCGGCTAGCGGGAGCACAGATACGCAGTATTTT. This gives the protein CASSYPMSASGSTDTQYF.

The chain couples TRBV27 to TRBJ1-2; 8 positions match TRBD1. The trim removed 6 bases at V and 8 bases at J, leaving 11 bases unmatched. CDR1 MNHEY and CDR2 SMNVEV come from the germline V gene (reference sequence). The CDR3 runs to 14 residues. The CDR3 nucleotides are TGTGCCAGCAGCCCAAACCGGGACAGGCGAGGCTACACCTTC. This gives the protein CASSPNRDRRGYTF.

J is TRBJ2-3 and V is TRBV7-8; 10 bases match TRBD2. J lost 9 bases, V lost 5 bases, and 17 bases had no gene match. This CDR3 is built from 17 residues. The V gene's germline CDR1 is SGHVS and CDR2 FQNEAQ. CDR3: CASSPYRTSGAKGTQYF. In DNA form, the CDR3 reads TGTGCCAGCAGCCCCTACAGAACTAGCGGGGCCAAGGGCACGCAGTATTTT.

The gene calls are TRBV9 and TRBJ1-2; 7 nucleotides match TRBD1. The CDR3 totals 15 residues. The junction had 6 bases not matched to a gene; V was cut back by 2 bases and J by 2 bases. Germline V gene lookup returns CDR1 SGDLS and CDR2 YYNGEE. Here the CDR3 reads CASSVLGGANYGYTF. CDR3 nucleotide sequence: TGTGCCAGCAGCGTTCTAGGGGGCGCAAACTATGGCTACACCTTC.

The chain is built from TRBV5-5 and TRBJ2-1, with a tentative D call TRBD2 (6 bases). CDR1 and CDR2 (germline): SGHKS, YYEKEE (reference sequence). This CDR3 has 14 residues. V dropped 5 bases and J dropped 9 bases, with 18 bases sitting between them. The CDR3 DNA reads TGTGCCAGCAGTTTAGGGTCGCTGGGGGGTGAGCAGTTCTTC. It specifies CASSLGSLGGEQFF.

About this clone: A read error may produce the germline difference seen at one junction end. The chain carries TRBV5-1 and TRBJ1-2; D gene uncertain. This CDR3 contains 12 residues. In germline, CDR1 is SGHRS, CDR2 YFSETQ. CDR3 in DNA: TGCGCCAGCAGCGAGGAGGCGAAAGGAAGCCATTTC. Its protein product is CASSEEAKGSHF.

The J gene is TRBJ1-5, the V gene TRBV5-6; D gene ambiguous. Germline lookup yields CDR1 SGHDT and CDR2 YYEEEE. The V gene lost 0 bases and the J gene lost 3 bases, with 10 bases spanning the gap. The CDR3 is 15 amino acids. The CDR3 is CASSLGRGFNQPQHF. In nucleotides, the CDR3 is TGTGCCAGCAGCTTGGGTCGGGGTTTCAATCAGCCCCAGCATTTT. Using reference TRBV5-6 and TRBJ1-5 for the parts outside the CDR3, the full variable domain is DAGVTQSPTHLIKTRGQQVTLRCSPKSGHDTVSWYQQALGQGPQFIFQYYEEEERQRGNFPDRFSGHQFPNYSSELNVNALLLGDSALYLCASSLGRGFNQPQHFGDGTRLSIL.

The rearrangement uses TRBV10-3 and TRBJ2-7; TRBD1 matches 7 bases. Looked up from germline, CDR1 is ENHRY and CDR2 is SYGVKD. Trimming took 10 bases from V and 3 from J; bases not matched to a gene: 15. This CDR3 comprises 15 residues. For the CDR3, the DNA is TGTGCCACCACTACAGGGGAAGGTAATTTCTACGAGCAGTACTTC. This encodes CATTTGEGNFYEQYF.

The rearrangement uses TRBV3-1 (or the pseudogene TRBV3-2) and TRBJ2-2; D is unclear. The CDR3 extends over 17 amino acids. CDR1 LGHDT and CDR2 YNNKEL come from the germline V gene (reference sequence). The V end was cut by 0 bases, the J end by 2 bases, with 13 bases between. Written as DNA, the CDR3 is TGTGCCAGCAGCCAAGATACGGCAGGCTTAAACACCGGGGAGCTGTTTTTT. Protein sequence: CASSQDTAGLNTGELFF.

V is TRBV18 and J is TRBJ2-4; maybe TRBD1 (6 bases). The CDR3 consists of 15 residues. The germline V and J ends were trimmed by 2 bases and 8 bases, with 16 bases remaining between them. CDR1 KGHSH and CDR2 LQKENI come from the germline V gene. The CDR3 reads CASSPTYRDKDIQYF. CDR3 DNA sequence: TGTGCCAGCTCACCAACATACCGGGACAAGGACATTCAGTACTTC.

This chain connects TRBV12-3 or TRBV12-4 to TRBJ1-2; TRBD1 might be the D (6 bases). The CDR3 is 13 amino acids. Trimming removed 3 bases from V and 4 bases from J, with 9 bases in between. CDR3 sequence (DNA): TGTGCCAGCAGTTTGAAGACAGGCTATGGCTACACCTTC. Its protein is CASSLKTGYGYTF.

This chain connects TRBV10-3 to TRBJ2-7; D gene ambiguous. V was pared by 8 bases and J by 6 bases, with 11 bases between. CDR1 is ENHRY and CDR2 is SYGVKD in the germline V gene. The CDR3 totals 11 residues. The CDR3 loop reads CAIGLTSEQYF. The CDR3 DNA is TGTGCCATCGGGCTTACAAGCGAGCAGTACTTC.

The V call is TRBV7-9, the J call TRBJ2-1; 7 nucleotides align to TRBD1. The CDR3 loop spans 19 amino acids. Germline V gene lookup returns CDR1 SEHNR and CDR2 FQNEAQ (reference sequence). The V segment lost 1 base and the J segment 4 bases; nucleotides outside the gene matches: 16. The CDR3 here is CASSLVWAPTGTTYNEQFF. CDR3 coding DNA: TGTGCCAGCAGCTTAGTTTGGGCCCCGACAGGGACAACTTACAATGAGCAGTTCTTC.

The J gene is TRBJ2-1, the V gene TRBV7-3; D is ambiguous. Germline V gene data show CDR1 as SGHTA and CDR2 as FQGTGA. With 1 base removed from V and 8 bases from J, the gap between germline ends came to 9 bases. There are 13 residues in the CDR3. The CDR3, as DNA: TGTGCCAGCAGCTTAAATGGTGGAGATGAGCAGTTCTTC. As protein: CASSLNGGDEQFF.

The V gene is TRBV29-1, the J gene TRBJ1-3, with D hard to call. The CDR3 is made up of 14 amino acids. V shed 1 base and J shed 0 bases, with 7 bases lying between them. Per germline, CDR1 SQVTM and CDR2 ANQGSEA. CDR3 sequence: CSVEGANSGNTIYF. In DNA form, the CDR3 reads TGCAGCGTTGAAGGGGCGAACTCTGGAAACACCATATATTTT.

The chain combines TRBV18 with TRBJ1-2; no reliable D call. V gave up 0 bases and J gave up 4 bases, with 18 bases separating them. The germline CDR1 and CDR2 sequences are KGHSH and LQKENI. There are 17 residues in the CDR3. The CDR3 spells CASSPPTPEGRSYGYTF. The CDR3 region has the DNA TGTGCCAGCTCACCACCAACCCCGGAGGGCCGGTCCTATGGCTACACCTTC.

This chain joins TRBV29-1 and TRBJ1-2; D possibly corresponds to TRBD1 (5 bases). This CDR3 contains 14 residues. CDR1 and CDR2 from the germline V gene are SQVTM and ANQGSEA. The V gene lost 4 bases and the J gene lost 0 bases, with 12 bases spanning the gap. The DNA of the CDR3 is TGCAGCGTTGCACAGGTGTCAGCTAACTATGGCTACACCTTC. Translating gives CSVAQVSANYGYTF.

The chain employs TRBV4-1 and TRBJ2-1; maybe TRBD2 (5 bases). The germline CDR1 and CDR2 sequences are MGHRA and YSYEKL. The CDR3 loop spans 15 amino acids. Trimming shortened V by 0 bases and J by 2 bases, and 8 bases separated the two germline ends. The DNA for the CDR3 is TGCGCCAGCAGCCAAGATACCGGGGCCTACAATGAGCAGTTCTTC. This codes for CASSQDTGAYNEQFF.

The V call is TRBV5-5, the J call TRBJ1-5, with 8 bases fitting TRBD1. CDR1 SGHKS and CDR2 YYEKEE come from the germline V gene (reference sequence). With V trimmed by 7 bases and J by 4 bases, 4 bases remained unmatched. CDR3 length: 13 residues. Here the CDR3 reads CASPRQGNQPQHF. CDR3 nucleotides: TGTGCCAGCCCGAGACAGGGGAATCAGCCCCAGCATTTT. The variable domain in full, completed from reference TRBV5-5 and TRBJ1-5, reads DAGVTQSPTHLIKTRGQQVTLRCSPISGHKSVSWYQQVLGQGPQFIFQYYEKEERGRGNFPDRFSARQFPNYSSELNVNALLLGDSALYLCASPRQGNQPQHFGDGTRLSIL.

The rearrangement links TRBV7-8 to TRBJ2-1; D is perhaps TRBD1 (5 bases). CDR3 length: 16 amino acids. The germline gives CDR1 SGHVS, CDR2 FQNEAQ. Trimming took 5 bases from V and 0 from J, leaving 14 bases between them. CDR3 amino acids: CASSPRRTSSYNEQFF. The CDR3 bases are TGTGCCAGCAGCCCAAGAAGGACAAGCTCCTACAATGAGCAGTTCTTC.